This is a list of T cell receptor beta chains from one sample in a study of blood T cell repertoires in COVID-19. The data were produced by immunoSEQ multiplex PCR, yet TCRdb's version contains in-frame clones alone and is incomplete. The table records around 200,000 clones, less than 85% of them present only once. Sequencing used PBMCs or T cells enriched from blood (not recorded which). These receptors were collected from a woman in her 30s who had recovered from COVID-19. Both conserved end residues are part of each CDR3. D genes are given only for firm matches. Expanded clones get a size class; other rows say once, few or many, or leave the size out.

TRBJ1-2 | - | TRBV10-3 | once | TGTGCCATCAGTGGACAGGCCGAGTTGGGCTACACCTTC | CAISGQAELGYTF
TRBJ2-3 | TRBD2 | TRBV19 | once | TGTGCCAGTAGTGCTTCTAAACGGAGCGGGGGGGATACGCAGTATTTT | CASSASKRSGGDTQYF
TRBJ2-7 | - | TRBV28 | - | TGTGCCAGCAGGGGGGGGCTTGGTTCCTACGAGCAGTACTTC | CASRGGLGSYEQYF
TRBJ2-5 | TRBD2 | TRBV19 | once | TGTGCCAGTAGTATCGGGGGGATGTACCAAGAGACCCAGTACTTC | CASSIGGMYQETQYF
TRBJ1-4 | - | TRBV7-2 | - | TGTGCCAGCAGCTTGGGGTTAGCGGGTGAAAAACTGTTTTTT | CASSLGLAGEKLFF
TRBJ1-4 | - | TRBV2 | - | TGTGCCAGCAGTGTCAATCAGGGTACTAATGAAAAACTGTTTTTT | CASSVNQGTNEKLFF
TRBJ1-5 | - | TRBV7-2 | - | TGTGCCAGCAGCTCAGGAGGCAGGAATCAGCCCCAGCATTTT | CASSSGGRNQPQHF
TRBJ1-2 | - | TRBV12-3/TRBV12-4 | - | TGTGCCAGCAGTTTCAGCCGGCAGGGTGGCTACACCTTC | CASSFSRQGGYTF
TRBJ2-3 | TRBD2 | TRBV7-9 | - | TGTGCCAGCAGCTTAGGAAAAGCGGGGAAACGCACAGATACGCAGTATTTT | CASSLGKAGKRTDTQYF
TRBJ2-3 | - | TRBV11-3 | - | TGTGCCAGCAGCTTCGCACCAGGCCGGGATACGCAGTATTTT | CASSFAPGRDTQYF
TRBJ1-1 | TRBD1 | TRBV12-5 | - | TGTGCTAGTGGACTCAGGGGGCCCACTGAAGCTTTCTTT | CASGLRGPTEAFF
TRBJ2-2 | - | TRBV18 | few | TGTGCCAGCTCACCAGGTTTAGGGGCCTCTACGAACACCGGGGAGCTGTTTTTT | CASSPGLGASTNTGELFF
TRBJ2-7 | TRBD1 | TRBV20-1 | - | TGCAGTGCTAGTAACAGGGGGCCCTCCTACGAGCAGTACTTC | CSASNRGPSYEQYF
TRBJ1-5 | - | TRBV28 | - | TGTGCCAGCAAGATTGATCGCGGGGGCATGGATCAGCCCCAGCATTTT | CASKIDRGGMDQPQHF
TRBJ2-2 | - | TRBV21-1 | - | TGTGCCAGCAGCAAGACTAGCGGGGGGGCCCTCACCGGGGAGCTGTTTTTT | CASSKTSGGALTGELFF
TRBJ2-5 | TRBD1 | TRBV5-1 | - | TGCGCCAGCAGCATCCCGGGACAGACAACTAACCAAGAGACCCAGTACTTC | CASSIPGQTTNQETQYF
TRBJ2-1 | - | TRBV11-2 | - | TGTGCCAGCAGCTTTATCCCGGCAGGGTATAGGGATAACAATGAGCAGTTCTTC | CASSFIPAGYRDNNEQFF
TRBJ2-5 | - | TRBV20-1 | few | TGCAGTGCTAGTCGGGGGATCCAAGAGACCCAGTACTTC | CSASRGIQETQYF
TRBJ1-2 | - | TRBV6-5 | - | TGTGCCAGCAGTTTGCAGGAAGACTATGGCTACACCTTC | CASSLQEDYGYTF
TRBJ2-1 | TRBD2 | TRBV14 | - | TGTGCCAGCAGCCAAGCTAGCGGGAGGGCCAGATACAATGAGCAGTTCTTC | CASSQASGRARYNEQFF
TRBJ2-5 | - | TRBV24-1 | once | TGTGCCACCAGTGATCCACGTGGCAGGGTCGAGACCCAGTACTTC | CATSDPRGRVETQYF
TRBJ1-5 | TRBD1 | TRBV6-5 | - | TGTGCCAGCAGGATGACAGGGGGTGGTAATCAGCCCCAGCATTTT | CASRMTGGGNQPQHF
TRBJ1-3 | - | TRBV2 | few | TGTGCCAGCAGTGAAGGGGGCGGAAGCTCTGGAAACACCATATATTTT | CASSEGGGSSGNTIYF
TRBJ1-1 | - | TRBV19 | - | TGTGCCAGTAGTATAGCTGGGGGGAAGATCACTGAAGCTTTCTTT | CASSIAGGKITEAFF
TRBJ1-6 | TRBD1 | TRBV4-2 | - | TGTGCCAGCAGCCAAGAGAGGACAGGGGTTGATTCACCCCTCCACTTT | CASSQERTGVDSPLHF
TRBJ2-1 | - | TRBV5-4 | - | TGTGCCAGCAGCCACCGGGCGGGTTTGGGCTACAATGAGCAGTTCTTC | CASSHRAGLGYNEQFF
TRBJ1-2 | - | TRBV5-1 | - | TGCGCCAGCAGCCCGCAGGGCGGGGGCCTAAACTATGGCTACACCTTC | CASSPQGGGLNYGYTF
TRBJ2-5 | - | TRBV5-4 | many | TGTGCCAGCAGCTTGGCGGGAGTGAACCAAGAGACCCAGTACTTC | CASSLAGVNQETQYF
TRBJ2-1 | - | TRBV4-2 | - | TGTGCCAGCAGCCAAGTTTCCGGGAGCCGCAACAATGAGCAGTTCTTC | CASSQVSGSRNNEQFF
TRBJ2-7 | TRBD1 | TRBV9 | - | TGTGCCAGCAGCGTATTTGGACAGGGGGGAGACGAGCAGTACTTC | CASSVFGQGGDEQYF
TRBJ1-2 | TRBD1 | TRBV9 | - | TGTGCCAGCAGCGTAACAGGGGTAAATGGCTACACCTTC | CASSVTGVNGYTF
TRBJ2-7 | TRBD2 | TRBV27 | - | TGTGCCAGCAGTCCAGGGACTAGCGGGCTCTCCTACGAGCAGTACTTC | CASSPGTSGLSYEQYF
TRBJ1-1 | - | TRBV18 | once | - | CASSPHSGQGNTEAFF
TRBJ2-2 | TRBD1 | TRBV7-2 | - | TGTGCCAGCAGTCAAACAGGGGCGAACACCGGGGAGCTGTTTTTT | CASSQTGANTGELFF
TRBJ1-6 | TRBD1 | TRBV2 | - | TGTGCCACCCGGACAGGGACGGGATATAATTCACCCCTCCACTTT | CATRTGTGYNSPLHF
TRBJ2-2 | - | TRBV24-1 | - | TGTGCCACCAGTGGTAGCCAGCCATCCATAACCGGGGAGCTGTTTTTT | CATSGSQPSITGELFF
TRBJ1-4 | TRBD1 | TRBV28 | few | TGTGCCAGCAGTCAATTCCGGACAGGGGGAGGCGAAAAACTGTTTTTT | CASSQFRTGGGEKLFF
TRBJ2-4 | TRBD2 | TRBV24-1 | - | TGTGCCACCAGTGATCCCACGGGACTAGCGGGAGGGAGAAACATTCAGTACTTC | CATSDPTGLAGGRNIQYF
TRBJ2-7 | - | TRBV7-2 | few | TGTGCCAGCAGCTTATTACAGTTCTACGAGCAGTACTTC | CASSLLQFYEQYF
TRBJ1-4 | - | TRBV28 | - | TGTGCCAGCAGTACCCTAATCAACTTGTCTAATGAAAAACTGTTTTTT | CASSTLINLSNEKLFF
TRBJ2-1 | TRBD2 | TRBV7-8 | - | TGTGCCAGCAGCTTATCGTTTCCCCAACTACGGACTAGCGGGAGTTACAATGAGCAGTTCTTC | CASSLSFPQLRTSGSYNEQFF
TRBJ2-7 | - | TRBV27 | - | TGTGCCAGCAGTCACGACCGGACAGACAATCCCTACGAGCAGTACTTC | CASSHDRTDNPYEQYF
TRBJ1-2 | - | TRBV3-1/TRBV3-2 | - | TGTGCCAGCAGCCTAGGACAGTATGTATTGGGCTACACCTTC | CASSLGQYVLGYTF
TRBJ2-7 | TRBD2 | TRBV9 | once | TGTGCCAGCAGCGCTAGCGGGAGGTTATCCTACGAGCAGTACTTC | CASSASGRLSYEQYF
TRBJ2-1 | TRBD2 | TRBV24-1 | - | TGTGCCACCAGTGATACTAGCGGAAACTCCTACAATGAGCAGTTCTTC | CATSDTSGNSYNEQFF
TRBJ1-2 | - | TRBV4-1 | - | TGCGCCAGCAGCCAAAATCGCCAGGCCGCTAACTATGGCTACACCTTC | CASSQNRQAANYGYTF
TRBJ1-2 | - | TRBV7-6 | few | TGTGCCAGCAGCTTAATGACCCCCCAGGGGCGAATGATGGGCTACACCTTC | CASSLMTPQGRMMGYTF
TRBJ1-3 | - | TRBV5-3 | few | TGTGCCAGAAGCTTGGTGGGGGGACCCACTCTGAACTCTGGAAACACCATATATTTT | CARSLVGGPTLNSGNTIYF
TRBJ2-3 | TRBD1 | TRBV23-1 | - | TGCGCCAGCAGACAGGGGTGGGATACGCAGTATTTT | CASRQGWDTQYF
TRBJ2-1 | TRBD2 | TRBV10-3 | - | TGTGCCATCAGCTTGACCGGGGGACTAGCGGGAGGGAATGAGCAGTTCTTC | CAISLTGGLAGGNEQFF